This entry features one T cell receptor (beta chain) sequence. Its target is unknown. Since the CDR3 does not end with the conserved phenylalanine or tryptophan, this likely comes from a read error. V was shortened by 5 bases and J by 10 bases, with 20 bases between the two germline ends. Germline V gene data show CDR1 as MNHEY and CDR2 as SVGAGI. This CDR3 has 14 amino acids. Germline DNA was also extracted, and blood RNA derived from unsorted whole blood. This record belongs to a study of tumor-infiltrating lymphocytes in primary liver carcinoma. Overall study results and limits: Compared with tumor region pairs, tumor-adjacent and tumor-blood pairs overlapped less. Blood trailed tumors significantly in top-250-clone fraction (p = 0.039).

Researchers generated TCR beta cDNA from roughly 500 ng of total RNA, relying on a constant-region primer. Amplification in three nested multiplex PCR rounds with slightly modified ARM-PCR gave rise to TCR beta libraries. TRBV1-TRBV30 forward primers and a C-beta reverse primer were used in the first two PCR rounds, which each ran for ten to eleven cycles. TCRdb re-called the multiplex PCR reads through MiXCR, storing one row per CDR3 protein. The table includes some 180,000 distinct CDR3 sequences, around 60% detected once. This TCR came from a man aged 40-49 years with primary liver carcinoma and hepatitis B virus infection. This sequence joins TRBV6-5 and TRBJ1-1; perhaps TRBD1 as D (6 bases). The specimen was peripheral blood. The CDR3 DNA follows: TGTGCCAGCAGTACGCCACCCGGGGGCGGACGAGCTTTCCTT. Amino acids: CASSTPPGGGRAFL.